This TCR beta chain was sequenced in a study of blood T cell repertoires in COVID-19. Study-wide background: T cells, B-cell-depleted T cells, or PBMCs provided the cDNA or gDNA that served as material.

Trimming cost V 5 bases and J 4 bases, with 11 bases left between them. The CDR3 covers 13 residues. Per germline, CDR1 SGHDN and CDR2 FVKESK. Sequencing used immunoSEQ multiplex PCR; TCRdb keeps in-frame clones, though not all of them. The data contain about 260,000 clones, over 70% of them singletons. V gene TRBV14 combines with J gene TRBJ1-1, with a possible D match to TRBD1 (5 bases). Sequenced sample: peripheral blood. The receptor was derived from a human donor in a cohort sampled during active COVID-19. The DNA of the CDR3 is TGTGCCAGCAGCTGGGACTGGGGCACTGAAGCTTTCTTT. Translating gives CASSWDWGTEAFF.